Included here is one TCR beta chain sequence, with context. At one end, the junction sequence differs from germline, possibly due to a read error. This specimen belongs to a study of CD8 T cells in Susac syndrome. Reverse transcription of 0.5 to 1 ug RNA was performed with random hexamers. TCRdb redid the calling of the immunoSEQ multiplex PCR reads with MiXCR, one entry per CDR3 protein. Here the sample spans about 120,000 distinct CDR3 sequences, around 94% being singletons. The germline CDR1 and CDR2 sequences are GTSNPN and SVGIG (reference sequence). The CDR3 is 11 residues long. This receptor was identified in a human donor in good health. The sample taken for sequencing was CD4+ T cells from PBMCs. V is TRBV30 and J is TRBJ1-1; no clear D gene. The CDR3 DNA follows: TGTGCCTGGAGTGGGCACACTGAAGTTTTCTTT. It specifies CAWSGHTEVFF.